A selection of T cell receptor beta chains follows, all from one sample in a study of cytomegalovirus exposure and HLA in healthy donors. TCRdb keeps only in-frame clones here, not all; method: immunoSEQ multiplex PCR. The listing records about 72,000 clones. Sequencing was carried out using PBMCs. The receptor set was obtained from a man aged 35-49 years in good health and CMV-seronegative. The CDR3 runs from the conserved cysteine through the conserved F or W. A D gene is named only where the DNA matches it firmly. Clone size appears in some rows only: once, few, many, or a class for an expanded clone.

j_call | d_call | v_call | clone_size | cdr3_aa
TRBJ1-2 | - | TRBV15 | - | CATSRSPGGGTLNYGYTF
TRBJ2-1 | - | TRBV5-6 | - | CASSLGFSSYNEQFF
TRBJ2-7 | TRBD1 | TRBV30 | - | CAWNEGQGYEQYF
TRBJ1-5 | - | TRBV6-1 | - | CASSVDNGNQPQHF
TRBJ2-3 | TRBD2 | TRBV7-2 | - | CASSISGPGTDTQYF
TRBJ1-4 | TRBD1 | TRBV29-1 | - | CSVQNAGQGYEKLFF
TRBJ1-3 | TRBD1 | TRBV2 | - | CASSDRDSGNTIYF
TRBJ1-6 | - | TRBV6-6 | - | CASSFTGNYNSPLHF
TRBJ2-7 | - | TRBV6-1 | - | CASNTGSSYEQYF
TRBJ1-3 | - | TRBV30 | - | CAWTRGLGNTIYF
TRBJ1-1 | TRBD1 | TRBV6-5 | - | CASSYGTDLTEAFF
TRBJ2-3 | TRBD2 | TRBV13 | - | CASSRDSGGRQYF
TRBJ2-5 | - | TRBV28 | - | CASSSRAGVIETQYF
TRBJ1-4 | - | TRBV4-2 | - | CASSQESAGPNEKLFF
TRBJ2-1 | TRBD1 | TRBV4-1 | - | CASSQDRGLVNEQFF
TRBJ1-5 | TRBD1 | TRBV18 | - | CASSPNRGFEQPQHF
TRBJ2-7 | TRBD2 | TRBV4-1 | - | CASSPASGAHEQYF
TRBJ2-3 | TRBD2 | TRBV7-9 | medium-sized | CASSLAGGSTDTQYF
TRBJ1-4 | TRBD1 | TRBV10-1 | - | CASGTGTGDEKLFF
TRBJ1-4 | - | TRBV25-1 | - | CVSSEPQGHSEKLFF
TRBJ2-2 | - | TRBV30 | - | CAWKQGLNTGELFF
TRBJ2-7 | TRBD1 | TRBV7-9 | - | CASSPGQGAVQHF
TRBJ1-5 | - | TRBV28 | - | CASQALGANQPQHF
TRBJ2-3 | TRBD2 | TRBV7-3 | - | CASSITGRDPSGGPLDTQYF
TRBJ2-5 | TRBD2 | TRBV5-8 | - | CASSLSRGPASGKETQYF
- | - | TRBV5-1 | - | CASSYDRYEQYF
TRBJ2-5 | - | TRBV7-3 | - | CASSLSTRETQYF
TRBJ2-5 | - | TRBV5-6 | - | CASSLVGPETQYF
TRBJ1-3 | - | TRBV29-1 | - | CSVDDSSGNTIYF
TRBJ2-6 | - | TRBV4-2 | - | CASSPSWANVLTF
TRBJ2-7 | - | TRBV2 | - | CASSVGLQGYEQYF
TRBJ1-2 | TRBD1 | TRBV28 | - | CASKNQGAGYGYTF